Listed below are T cell receptor beta chains from one sample, sequenced in a study of post-analysis software for immune sequencing data. TCRdb reprocessed the PCR reads with MiXCR, giving one entry per CDR3 protein. Of more than 450,000 distinct CDR3 sequences in the sample, 44% were seen once. The specimen sequenced was blood. All receptors come from a girl between 10 and 17 years old with multiple sclerosis. The CDR3 runs from the conserved cysteine through the conserved F or W. A D gene is named only where the DNA matches it firmly. Where a row states a size, it is once, few, many or the class of an expanded clone; other rows omit it.

>TRBV7-2|-|-|TRBJ2-1
CASSRDYEQFF
TGTGCCAGCAGCAGGGACTATGAGCAGTTCTTC
>TRBV7-8|-|-|TRBJ2-3
CASSSVDHFRGTQYF
TGTGCCAGCAGCTCGGTGGACCACTTCCGTGGTACGCAGTATTTT
>TRBV29-1|-|-|TRBJ1-1
CSVEVVNTEAFF
TGCAGCGTTGAAGTGGTGAACACTGAAGCTTTCTTT
>TRBV11-2|TRBD2|few|TRBJ2-7
CASSLGRTLRGLAGYEQYF
TGTGCCAGCAGCTTAGGACGAACACTCCGCGGACTAGCGGGCTACGAGCAGTACTTC
>TRBV5-1|-|-|TRBJ1-2
CASSLEGDGGYTF
TGCGCCAGCAGCTTGGAAGGAGATGGTGGCTACACCTTC
>TRBV12-3/TRBV12-4|-|few|TRBJ2-7
CARGSYEQYF
TGTGCCAGAGGCTCCTACGAGCAGTACTTC
>TRBV10-3|TRBD1|-|TRBJ1-1
CAISERVGGASFTEAFF
TGTGCCATCAGTGAGAGGGTAGGGGGCGCCTCCTTCACTGAAGCTTTCTTT
>TRBV7-7|-|few|TRBJ2-3
CASSLRGDTDTQYF
TGTGCCAGCAGCTTAAGAGGGGACACAGATACGCAGTATTTT
>TRBV6-6|-|few|TRBJ2-1
CASSYGQISYNEQFF
TGTGCCAGCAGTTACGGACAGATCTCCTACAATGAGCAGTTCTTC
>TRBV7-6|TRBD1|-|TRBJ1-5
CASSMGQGNQPQHF
TGTGCCAGCAGCATGGGACAGGGGAATCAGCCCCAGCATTTT
>TRBV20-1|TRBD1|-|TRBJ2-7
CSALDPGQPYEQYF
TGCAGTGCCCTCGATCCGGGACAGCCCTACGAGCAGTACTTC
>TRBV12-3/TRBV12-4|-|few|TRBJ2-3
CASSLGGARTQYF
TGTGCCAGCAGTTTAGGGGGCGCAAGGACGCAGTATTTT
>TRBV7-2|-|-|TRBJ1-2
CASSFPDGLIYGYTF
TGTGCCAGCAGCTTCCCGGACGGACTCATCTATGGCTACACCTTC
>TRBV5-1|-|few|TRBJ2-1
CASSLRSAGTTSAYNEQFF
TGCGCCAGCAGCTTGAGGAGTGCGGGGACGACCTCGGCTTACAATGAGCAGTTCTTC
>TRBV4-1|-|-|TRBJ2-7
CASSQDDSLSYEQYF
TGCGCCAGCAGCCAAGACGACTCACTATCCTACGAGCAGTACTTC
>TRBV20-1|-|few|TRBJ2-1
CSAVAGESYNEQFF
TGCAGTGCTGTCGCCGGGGAATCTTACAATGAGCAGTTCTTC
>TRBV2|-|-|TRBJ2-1
CASSDPGRRFNEQFF
TGTGCCAGCAGTGACCCGGGACGCCGCTTCAATGAGCAGTTCTTC
>TRBV6-5|-|-|TRBJ1-2
CASSYSISPPFNYGYTF
TGTGCCAGCAGTTACTCGATCAGCCCCCCTTTTAACTATGGCTACACCTTC
>TRBV10-3|TRBD2|-|TRBJ2-7
CAISDRLAVYEQYF
TGTGCCATCAGTGACCGACTAGCGGTTTACGAGCAGTACTTC
>TRBV2|-|few|TRBJ1-2
CASGRTLLAGYTF
TGTGCCAGCGGAAGAACCCTTCTGGCTGGCTACACCTTC
>TRBV3-1|-|-|TRBJ2-1
CASRASAYNEQFF
TGTGCCAGCAGGGCTAGCGCTTACAATGAGCAGTTCTTC
>TRBV7-6|-|few|TRBJ1-6
CASSLANQNSPLHF
TGTGCCAGCAGCTTAGCGAACCAGAATTCACCCCTCCACTTT
>TRBV11-3|-|once|TRBJ2-1
CASSTDGGGQPYNEQFF
TGTGCCAGCAGCACAGATGGGGGGGGACAGCCCTACAATGAGCAGTTCTTC
>TRBV9|TRBD2|-|TRBJ2-7
CASSVEASGGTYEQYF
TGTGCCAGCAGCGTAGAGGCGTCGGGGGGTACCTACGAGCAGTACTTC
>TRBV3-1|TRBD2|-|TRBJ2-1
CASSLGGGPGNGQFF
TGTGCCAGCAGCCTGGGGGGAGGGCCTGGCAATGGGCAGTTCTTC
>TRBV7-2|-|-|TRBJ2-5
CASSLGPSGRWYQETQYF
TGTGCCAGCAGCTTAGGCCCTTCAGGGAGGTGGTACCAAGAGACCCAGTACTTC
>TRBV5-1|TRBD2|-|TRBJ2-3
CASSLFTSVRDTQYF
TGCGCCAGCAGCTTGTTTACTAGCGTGAGAGATACGCAGTATTTT
>TRBV4-1|-|-|TRBJ2-7
CASSLRRGGYEQYF
TGCGCCAGCAGCCTCCGGAGAGGGGGCTACGAGCAGTACTTC
>TRBV4-2|TRBD2|-|TRBJ2-1
CASSQDWASGDSYNEQFF
TGTGCCAGCAGCCAAGATTGGGCTAGCGGTGACTCCTACAATGAGCAGTTCTTC
>TRBV29-1|TRBD1|-|TRBJ1-5
CSVTIDGTGRQPQHF
TGCAGCGTCACCATCGATGGGACAGGGAGGCAGCCCCAGCATTTT